These 29 T cell receptor beta chains were sequenced from one sample in a study of blood T cell repertoires in COVID-19. The repertoire was sequenced with immunoSEQ multiplex PCR; TCRdb's copy has only in-frame clones and lacks some. Among about 120,000 clones, 85% to 90% were seen once, and the ten largest hold about 3.9%. Sequencing was done on a sample of peripheral blood. The receptors come from a man aged 55 to 70 with acute or convalescent COVID-19.

The chain is built from TRBV5-6 and TRBJ2-7; D is possibly TRBD2 (6 bases). The CDR3 spans 13 residues. V lost 3 bases, J lost 6 bases, and 13 bases lay in between. Germline CDR1 is SGHDT and CDR2 is YYEEEE. Written as DNA, the CDR3 is TGTGCCAGCAGCTGGTCGCGGGGCCCCGAGCAGTACTTC. Protein: CASSWSRGPEQYF.

The chain carries TRBV11-3 and TRBJ2-1, with TRBD2 matching over 9 bases. J gave up 15 bases and V 5 bases, and 23 bases lay outside the gene matches. The CDR3 has 17 residues. CDR1 is SGHNT and CDR2 is YENEEA in the germline V gene. As DNA, the CDR3 is TGTGCCAGCAGCCCGGGGGTGGGCGGAGTGAAAGGGACTAGCCCGTTCTTC. Translated, it gives CASSPGVGGVKGTSPFF.

The chain recombines TRBV29-1 with TRBJ2-3, with 12 bases fitting TRBD1. This CDR3 region has 17 residues. In germline, CDR1 is SQVTM, CDR2 ANQGSEA. V dropped 4 bases and J dropped 1; count of bases not matched to a gene: 9. In DNA, the CDR3 is TGCAGCGTTGCGTTGGGACAGGGGGCGAAAGGCACAGATACGCAGTATTTT. It codes for CSVALGQGAKGTDTQYF.

This chain links TRBV7-9 with TRBJ1-2; 8 nucleotides align to TRBD1. The CDR3 runs to 15 residues. Unmatched junction bases numbered 9, after V lost 5 bases and J lost 4 bases. CDR1 SEHNR and CDR2 FQNEAQ come from the germline V gene (reference sequence). CDR3 in DNA: TGTGCCAGCAGCCCGGACAGGGAAGTATTCTATGGCTACACCTTC. Translating gives CASSPDREVFYGYTF.

This clone was observed once. DNA of the CDR3: TGTGCCAGCAGCTTCAGAATCAGGGGGCGCCTAACTAATGAAAAACTGTTTTTT. Translating gives CASSFRIRGRLTNEKLFF. The chain links TRBV11-2 to TRBJ1-4; 8 nucleotides align to TRBD1. The CDR3 loop spans 18 amino acids. Germline V gene sequence: CDR1 SGHAT, CDR2 FQNNGV. The ends lost 3 bases at V and 1 base at J; junction bases unmatched: 10.

This clone was found once. V usage is TRBV19 and J usage is TRBJ2-1, with 11 bases identical to TRBD2. V was pared by 1 base and J by 6 bases, with 2 bases of the junction left unmatched. The CDR3 covers 15 residues. Germline CDR1 and CDR2: LNHDA and SQIVND (reference sequence). The CDR3 region has the DNA TGTGCCAGTAGTATAGGGACTAGCGGGCTCAATGAGCAGTTCTTC. This sequence encodes CASSIGTSGLNEQFF.

The genes are TRBV7-2 and TRBJ1-5; 8 bases match TRBD1. The length of the CDR3 is 15 residues. With V trimmed by 5 bases and J by 2 bases, 5 bases remained unmatched. Germline CDR1 is SGHTA and CDR2 is FQGNSA. The CDR3: CASSPVTGGNQPQHF. For the CDR3, the DNA is TGTGCCAGCAGCCCTGTGACAGGGGGCAATCAGCCCCAGCATTTT.

The rearrangement links TRBV5-1 to TRBJ1-1; no clear D gene. Trimming shortened V by 4 bases and J by 6 bases, and 13 bases separated the two germline ends. This CDR3 comprises 13 residues. CDR1 is SGHRS, CDR2 YFSETQ, per germline. CDR3 residues: CASSLGGSPEAFF. The CDR3 DNA is TGCGCCAGCAGCCTAGGAGGATCTCCTGAAGCTTTCTTT.

The chain is built from TRBV25-1 and TRBJ1-1, with D perhaps TRBD1 (6 bases). The CDR3 extends over 15 amino acids. Per germline, CDR1 MGHDK and CDR2 SYGVNS. V lost 5 bases, J lost 4 bases, and 17 bases lay in between. CDR3 protein: CASSPRTGMGTEAFF. CDR3 sequence (DNA): TGTGCCAGCAGTCCCCGAACAGGGATGGGCACTGAAGCTTTCTTT.

The rearrangement links TRBV15 to TRBJ2-3; maybe TRBD2 (5 bases). There are 15 residues in the CDR3. Germline V gene data show CDR1 as LNHNV and CDR2 as YYDKDF (reference sequence). Trimming shortened V by 6 bases and J by 4 bases, and 17 bases separated the two germline ends. The CDR3 is CATRPGGLKADTQYF. The CDR3, as DNA: TGTGCCACCAGGCCCGGCGGGCTCAAGGCAGATACGCAGTATTTT.

The chain has TRBV6-6 and TRBJ1-3; maybe TRBD1 (6 bases). The CDR3 has 15 residues. CDR1 and CDR2 from the germline V gene are MNHNY and SVGAGI (reference sequence). Between the trimmed V and J ends, which lost 5 bases and 0 bases, there was a span of 11 bases. The CDR3 DNA is TGTGCCAGCAGTAAGCGGGACAACTCTGGAAACACCATATATTTT. It encodes CASSKRDNSGNTIYF.

The rearrangement uses TRBV27 and TRBJ1-2, with a tentative D call TRBD1 (6 bases). This CDR3 has 15 residues. V was trimmed by 4 bases and J by 4 bases, leaving 16 bases between them. Germline V gives CDR1 MNHEY, CDR2 SMNVEV (reference sequence). CDR3 nucleotides: TGTGCCAGCAGTTCGACCCCCGGGACAACCTATGGCTACACCTTC. It codes for CASSSTPGTTYGYTF.

The V call is TRBV30, the J call TRBJ2-4; unclear D gene. The germline V and J ends were trimmed by 1 base and 6 bases, with 4 bases remaining between them. The CDR3 totals 11 residues. The germline gives CDR1 GTSNPN, CDR2 SVGIG (reference sequence). CDR3 sequence: CAWSDLNIQYF. The CDR3 DNA is TGTGCCTGGAGTGATCTAAACATTCAGTACTTC.

Notes on this clone: Within the sample, other DNA sequences also encode this same CDR3. The chain links TRBV5-6 to TRBJ2-4; D might be TRBD1 (6 bases). The germline CDR1 and CDR2 sequences are SGHDT and YYEEEE. CDR3 length: 15 residues. V lost 4 bases and J lost 3, with 14 bases in between. The CDR3 loop is CASSLLTGDKNIQYF. In DNA form, the CDR3 reads TGTGCCAGCAGCCTATTGACAGGTGACAAAAACATTCAGTACTTC.

This clone was seen only once. The chain uses TRBV20-1 and TRBJ2-3, with D tentatively TRBD1 (5 bases). The length of the CDR3 is 14 residues. CDR1 is DFQATT and CDR2 is SNEGSKA in the germline V gene (reference sequence). V lost 3 bases and J lost 3, with 13 bases in between. CDR3 in DNA: TGCAGTGCTAGTGCAAGGGGCCAGACAGATACGCAGTATTTT. Protein sequence: CSASARGQTDTQYF.

The J gene is TRBJ2-1, the V gene TRBV7-6, with 10 positions matching TRBD2. The junction had 5 bases not matched to a gene; V was cut back by 2 bases and J by 7 bases. The CDR3 runs to 15 residues. CDR1 is SGHVS and CDR2 is FNYEAQ in the germline V gene. CDR3 DNA: TGTGCCAGCAGCTTATTGACTAGCGGGCGGAATGAGCAGTTCTTC. This sequence encodes CASSLLTSGRNEQFF.

The chain recombines TRBV27 with TRBJ1-1; the match to TRBD1 covers 8 bases. V gave up 5 bases and J gave up 1 base; unmatched junction bases: 3. The germline CDR1 and CDR2 sequences are MNHEY and SMNVEV (reference sequence). The CDR3 loop spans 14 amino acids. CDR3 sequence reads: CASSPGGGNTEAFF. DNA for the CDR3: TGTGCCAGCAGTCCAGGGGGCGGGAACACTGAAGCTTTCTTT.

This chain uses TRBV28 with TRBJ2-7, with 10 nucleotides matching TRBD2. CDR3 size: 15 residues. Germline CDR1 MDHEN, CDR2 SYDVKM. V dropped 6 bases and J dropped 1; count of bases not matched to a gene: 6. For the CDR3, the DNA is TGTGCCAGCAGGAGGACTAGCGGAGGGTCCTACGAGCAGTACTTC. Protein product: CASRRTSGGSYEQYF.

This sequence joins TRBV2 and TRBJ2-5; tentatively, D is TRBD2 (5 bases). Germline-derived CDR1 and CDR2 are SNHLY and FYNNEI. The V end was cut by 6 bases, the J end by 4 bases, with 9 bases between. There are 12 residues in the CDR3. The CDR3 DNA follows: TGTGCCAGCAGGGGAGATTCAGAGACCCAGTACTTC. This encodes CASRGDSETQYF. The full variable domain, with the rest looked up from reference TRBV2 and TRBJ2-5, is EPEVTQTPSHQVTQMGQEVILRCVPISNHLYFYWYRQILGQKVEFLVSFYNNEISEKSEIFDDQFSVERPDGSNFTLKIRSTKLEDSAMYFCASRGDSETQYFGPGTRLLVL.

V usage is TRBV19 and J usage is TRBJ2-3, with 9 bases fitting TRBD2. The CDR3 has 16 residues. The V and J ends lost 3 bases and 2 bases, in that order; junction bases with no gene match: 6. Germline assignment: CDR1 LNHDA and CDR2 SQIVND (reference sequence). The CDR3, as DNA: TGTGCCAGTAGTATCTCTAGCGGGACCCACACAGATACGCAGTATTTT. Translating it yields CASSISSGTHTDTQYF.

The gene calls are TRBV2 and TRBJ2-5; 12 bases align to TRBD2. CDR1 SNHLY and CDR2 FYNNEI come from the germline V gene. The CDR3 is 14 residues long. V shed 10 bases and J 2 bases; nucleotides not matched to a gene: 5. The CDR3 nucleotides read TGTGCCACAGGACTAGCGGGACCGCAAGAGACCCAGTACTTC. Translation: CATGLAGPQETQYF.

The rearrangement links TRBV11-2 to TRBJ2-7, with D maybe TRBD1 (5 bases). The germline V and J ends were trimmed by 5 bases and 2 bases, with 10 bases remaining between them. CDR1 and CDR2 (germline): SGHAT, FQNNGV. The CDR3 is made up of 13 amino acids. The CDR3 DNA reads as TGTGCCAGCAGCACACACAGGCCCTACGAGCAGTACTTC. Its protein is CASSTHRPYEQYF.

This CDR3 is CATRRGDLYQETQYF. The CDR3 DNA sequence: TGTGCCACCCGCCGAGGGGACTTGTACCAAGAGACCCAGTACTTC. The J gene is TRBJ2-5, the V gene TRBV19; tentatively, D is TRBD2 (6 bases). The V gene lost 10 bases and the J gene lost 0 bases, with 18 bases spanning the gap. The CDR3 is 15 residues long. The germline gives CDR1 LNHDA, CDR2 SQIVND (reference sequence).

The chain recombines TRBV18 with TRBJ1-1; D might be TRBD1 (6 bases). Per the germline V gene, CDR1 is KGHSH and CDR2 is LQKENI. The V end lost 3 bases, the J end lost 1 base, and 18 bases lay between the germline ends. CDR3 length: 17 amino acids. CDR3 protein: CASSPNSLDSPNTEAFF. The DNA of the CDR3 is TGTGCCAGCTCACCCAACTCATTGGACAGCCCGAACACTGAAGCTTTCTTT.

The gene calls are TRBV4-2 and TRBJ2-1, with D possibly being TRBD1 (6 bases). The germline V and J ends were trimmed by 1 base and 5 bases, with 12 bases remaining between them. The CDR3 contains 15 residues. Germline V gives CDR1 LGHNA, CDR2 YNFKEQ. In DNA form, the CDR3 reads TGTGCCAGCAGCCAAGTTACAGGGTCCCACAATGAGCAGTTCTTC. Its protein is CASSQVTGSHNEQFF.

This clone has a single count. This chain uses TRBV7-9 with TRBJ2-2; D is undetermined. This CDR3 is 13 amino acids long. Germline loops: CDR1 SEHNR, CDR2 FQNEAQ (reference sequence). V was pared by 6 bases and J by 4 bases, with 9 bases between. CDR3 sequence: CASSRPVTGELFF. Written as DNA, the CDR3 is TGTGCCAGCAGTCGCCCGGTCACCGGGGAGCTGTTTTTT.

As DNA, the CDR3 is TGTGCCAGCAGCCGAGAAACTCTGAGTCGGGGTCAGTACTTC. Translating gives CASSRETLSRGQYF. The chain uses TRBV3-1 (or the pseudogene TRBV3-2) and TRBJ2-7; D perhaps matches TRBD2 (5 bases). Germline V gives CDR1 LGHDT, CDR2 YNNKEL (reference sequence). Trimming removed 4 bases from V and 10 bases from J, with 20 bases in between. CDR3 length: 14 residues.

This chain connects TRBV5-1 to TRBJ1-6; tentatively, D is TRBD1 (6 bases). Trimming left V 6 bases short and J 7 bases short, with 14 bases between. This CDR3 comprises 14 residues. Germline V gene data show CDR1 as SGHRS and CDR2 as YFSETQ. The DNA of the CDR3 is TGCGCCAGCAACCTAGGACAGAGAAATTCACCCCTCCACTTT. It codes for CASNLGQRNSPLHF.

The V gene is TRBV3-1 (or the pseudogene TRBV3-2), the J gene TRBJ1-2; the match to TRBD1 covers 10 bases. This CDR3 has 15 residues. V gave up 3 bases and J gave up 8 bases; unmatched junction bases: 9. Germline lookup yields CDR1 LGHDT and CDR2 YNNKEL (reference sequence). The CDR3 DNA is TGTGCCAGCAGCCACCCGGGACAGGGGTTGGAAGGCTACACCTTC. The encoded protein is CASSHPGQGLEGYTF.